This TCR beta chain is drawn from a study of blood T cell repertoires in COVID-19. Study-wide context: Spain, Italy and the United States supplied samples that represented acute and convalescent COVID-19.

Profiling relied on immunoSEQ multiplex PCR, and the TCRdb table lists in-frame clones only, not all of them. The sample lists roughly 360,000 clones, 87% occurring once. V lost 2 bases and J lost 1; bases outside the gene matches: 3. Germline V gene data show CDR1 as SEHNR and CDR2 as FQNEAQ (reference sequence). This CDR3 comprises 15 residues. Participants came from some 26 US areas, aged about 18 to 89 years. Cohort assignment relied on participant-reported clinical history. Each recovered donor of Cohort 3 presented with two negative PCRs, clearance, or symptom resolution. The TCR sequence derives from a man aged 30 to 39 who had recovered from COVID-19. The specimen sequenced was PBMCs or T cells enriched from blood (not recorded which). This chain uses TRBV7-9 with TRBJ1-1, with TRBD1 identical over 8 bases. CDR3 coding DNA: TGTGCCAGCAGCTTAACGGGGACAGGGAACACTGAAGCTTTCTTT. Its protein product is CASSLTGTGNTEAFF.